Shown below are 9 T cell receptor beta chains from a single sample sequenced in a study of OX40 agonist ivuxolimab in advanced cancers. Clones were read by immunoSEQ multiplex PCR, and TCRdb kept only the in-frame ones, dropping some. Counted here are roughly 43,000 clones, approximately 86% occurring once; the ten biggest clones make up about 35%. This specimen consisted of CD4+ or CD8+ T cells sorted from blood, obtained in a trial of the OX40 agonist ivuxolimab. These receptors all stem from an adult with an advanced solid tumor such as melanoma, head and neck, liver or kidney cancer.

The CDR3 nucleotides read TGTGCCAGCAGCGAGGGCAGAGAGGATGAGCAGTTCTTC. This encodes CASSEGREDEQFF. The J gene is TRBJ2-1, the V gene TRBV9; D ambiguous. V lost 3 bases and J 8 bases, leaving 12 bases between the germline ends. The CDR3 has 13 amino acids. The V gene's germline CDR1 is SGDLS and CDR2 YYNGEE.

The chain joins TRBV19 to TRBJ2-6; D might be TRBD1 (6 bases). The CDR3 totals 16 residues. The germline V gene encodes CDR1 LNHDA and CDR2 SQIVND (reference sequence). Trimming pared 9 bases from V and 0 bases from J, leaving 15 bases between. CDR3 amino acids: CASHPGQTSGANVLTF. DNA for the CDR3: TGTGCCAGCCATCCGGGACAAACCTCTGGGGCCAACGTCCTGACTTTC.

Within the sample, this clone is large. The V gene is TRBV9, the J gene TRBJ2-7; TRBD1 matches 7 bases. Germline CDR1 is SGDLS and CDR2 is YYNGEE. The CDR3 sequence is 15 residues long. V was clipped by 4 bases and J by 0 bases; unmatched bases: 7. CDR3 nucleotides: TGTGCCAGCAGCTCCACGGGACAGACCTCCTACGAGCAGTACTTC. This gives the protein CASSSTGQTSYEQYF. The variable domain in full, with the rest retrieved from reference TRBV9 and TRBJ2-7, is DSGVTQTPKHLITATGQRVTLRCSPRSGDLSVYWYQQSLDQGLQFLIQYYNGEERAKGNILERFSAQQFPDLHSELNLSSLELGDSALYFCASSSTGQTSYEQYFGPGTRLTVT.

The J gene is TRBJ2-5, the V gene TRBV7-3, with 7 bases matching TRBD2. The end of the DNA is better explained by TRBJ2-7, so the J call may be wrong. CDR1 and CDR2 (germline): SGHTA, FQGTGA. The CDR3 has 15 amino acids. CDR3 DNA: TGTGCCAGGGAGGGGAACGGGGAGGGATCCTACGAGCAGTACTTC. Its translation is CAREGNGEGSYEQYF.

The chain's CDR3 is CASSESGQRKAFF. CDR3 sequence (DNA): TGTGCCAGCAGTGAATCTGGACAACGAAAAGCTTTCTTT. The V and J genes are TRBV6-1 and TRBJ1-1, with D maybe TRBD1 (5 bases). This CDR3 comprises 13 residues. V was cut by 2 bases and J by 9 bases, with 13 bases left in between. Germline CDR1 reads MNHNS; CDR2 reads SASEGT.

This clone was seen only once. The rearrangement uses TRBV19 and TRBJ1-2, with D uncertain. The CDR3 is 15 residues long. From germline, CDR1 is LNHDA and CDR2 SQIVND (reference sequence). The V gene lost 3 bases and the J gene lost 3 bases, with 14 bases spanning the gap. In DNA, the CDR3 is TGTGCCAGTAGTATCCAGACGACTGATTACTATGGCTACACCTTC. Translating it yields CASSIQTTDYYGYTF.

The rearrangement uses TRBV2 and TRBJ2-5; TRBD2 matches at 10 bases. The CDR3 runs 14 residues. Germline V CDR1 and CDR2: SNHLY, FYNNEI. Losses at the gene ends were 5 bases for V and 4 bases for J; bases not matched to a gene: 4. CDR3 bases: TGTGCCAGCAGTCGGTCTAGCGGGAGAGAGACCCAGTACTTC. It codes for CASSRSSGRETQYF.

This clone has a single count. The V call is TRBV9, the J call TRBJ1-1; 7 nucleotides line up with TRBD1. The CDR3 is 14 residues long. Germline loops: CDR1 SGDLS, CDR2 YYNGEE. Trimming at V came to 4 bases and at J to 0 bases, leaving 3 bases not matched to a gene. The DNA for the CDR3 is TGTGCCAGCAGCACAGGGGACATGAACACTGAAGCTTTCTTT. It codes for CASSTGDMNTEAFF. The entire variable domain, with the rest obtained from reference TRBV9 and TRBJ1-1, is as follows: DSGVTQTPKHLITATGQRVTLRCSPRSGDLSVYWYQQSLDQGLQFLIQYYNGEERAKGNILERFSAQQFPDLHSELNLSSLELGDSALYFCASSTGDMNTEAFFGQGTRLTVV.

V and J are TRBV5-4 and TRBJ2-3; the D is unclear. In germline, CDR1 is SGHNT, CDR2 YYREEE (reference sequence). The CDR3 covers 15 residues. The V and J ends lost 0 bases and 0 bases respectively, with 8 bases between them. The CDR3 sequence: CASSLGRISTDTQYF. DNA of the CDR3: TGTGCCAGCAGCTTGGGGCGGATTAGCACAGATACGCAGTATTTT.